The 20 T cell receptor beta chains reported below all come from one sample, sequenced in a study of T cell clonality in common variable immunodeficiency. Sequencing was performed with immunoSEQ multiplex PCR; in TCRdb, only in-frame clones are kept and a portion is missing. This sample has 50,000 to 60,000 clones, each found more than once. Specimen: peripheral blood mononuclear cells. Every receptor here comes from a person aged 18 to 75 in good health.

Ten or more counts support this clone. The read comes to an end 3 residues before the CDR3 does, leaving the germline J gene to fill in the end. The chain has TRBV6-1 and TRBJ1-3, with 7 bases identical to TRBD1. CDR1 is MNHNS, CDR2 SASEGT, per germline. CDR3 size: 16 residues. V lost 0 bases to trimming and J lost 3 bases; unmatched junction nucleotides: 5. The sequenced part of the CDR3 DNA is TGTGCCAGCAGTGAAGCGTCAGGGGGGTTTGGAAACACC. The encoded protein is CASSEASGGFGNT. The full CDR3 protein is CASSEASGGFGNTIYF.

This clone appeared many times. Compared with germline, one end of the junction differs, possibly owing to a read error. The DNA ends 3 residues before the CDR3 does, and the rest of the CDR3 is filled in from the germline J gene. The rearrangement links TRBV4-2 to TRBJ2-5, with 13 bases matching TRBD2. This CDR3 spans 15 amino acids. Germline CDR1 is LGHNA and CDR2 is YNFKEQ. CDR3 sequence reads: CASSLLAGGAETQYF. CDR3 DNA (partial): TGCGCCAGCAGCCTACTAGCGGGGGGGGCAGAGACC.

This clone appeared many times. The read terminates 3 residues ahead of where the CDR3 ends, so the germline J gene completes it. The chain recombines TRBV20-1 with TRBJ2-3; TRBD1 is a possible D gene (6 bases). Per germline, CDR1 DFQATT and CDR2 SNEGSKA (reference sequence). This CDR3 comprises 17 residues. CDR3 region: CSARGGGAGRIQETQYF. CDR3 bases read: TGCAGTGCTAGAGGAGGGGGAGCAGGGCGGATCCAAGAGACG.

This clone was counted only a few times. The read comes to an end 3 residues before the CDR3 does, leaving the germline J gene to fill in the end. The J gene is TRBJ1-2, the V gene TRBV7-9; tentatively, D is TRBD1 (5 bases). Per germline, CDR1 SEHNR and CDR2 FQNEAQ (reference sequence). This CDR3 comprises 12 residues. CDR3 sequence reads: CASSLRRGNYTF. Incomplete CDR3 DNA: TGTGCCAGCAGCTTAAGGCGGGGGAAC.

Details on this clone: The CDR3 goes on 3 residues after the read ends, and that part is filled in from the germline J gene. The V call is TRBV6-1, the J call TRBJ1-2; unclear D gene. This CDR3 has 16 amino acids. Germline V lookup: CDR1 MNHNS, CDR2 SASEGT. CDR3 sequence reads: CASSEQAGGSYNDYTF. The DNA read from the CDR3 is TGTGCCAGCAGTGAACAAGCGGGAGGCTCCTACAATGAC.

This clone has a count of ten or more. The read halts 3 residues ahead of the CDR3 end, with the missing end drawn from the germline J gene. V gene TRBV5-1 combines with J gene TRBJ2-3, with TRBD2 as a possible D gene (5 bases). The CDR3 has 14 amino acids. The V end was cut by 5 bases, the J end by 0 bases, with 10 bases between. Looked up from germline, CDR1 is SGHRS and CDR2 is YFSETQ. CDR3: CASSKPGSTDTQYF. Incomplete CDR3 DNA: TGCGCCAGCAGTAAACCGGGGAGCACAGATACG.

This clone was observed at least ten times. From the germline J gene comes the end of the CDR3, since the read stops 3 residues before it. This chain links TRBV2 with TRBJ1-6, with TRBD1 matching over 8 bases. V lost 6 bases to trimming and J lost 7 bases; unmatched junction nucleotides: 8. The CDR3 is 15 amino acids. Germline V gene sequence: CDR1 SNHLY, CDR2 FYNNEI. Here the CDR3 reads CASSKDRAGNSPLHF. The CDR3 DNA, read in part, is TGTGCCAGCAGCAAGGACAGGGCCGGCAATTCACCC. Complete variable domain (other parts from reference TRBV2 and TRBJ1-6): EPEVTQTPSHQVTQMGQEVILRCVPISNHLYFYWYRQILGQKVEFLVSFYNNEISEKSEIFDDQFSVERPDGSNFTLKIRSTKLEDSAMYFCASSKDRAGNSPLHFGNGTRLTVT.

There are many counts of this clone. Sequencing ends 3 residues short of the CDR3 end; the germline J gene provides the rest. The chain employs TRBV5-4 and TRBJ1-4; TRBD1 might be the D (5 bases). The CDR3 contains 15 residues. Germline-derived CDR1 and CDR2 are SGHNT and YYREEE (reference sequence). The CDR3 is CASSLNQGGNSPLFF. The DNA read from the CDR3 is TGTGCCAGCAGCTTAAACCAGGGAGGTAATTCACCA. Together with reference TRBV5-4 and TRBJ1-4, the CDR3 gives the full variable domain: ETGVTQSPTHLIKTRGQQVTLRCSSQSGHNTVSWYQQALGQGPQFIFQYYREEENGRGNFPPRFSGLQFPNYSSELNVNALELDDSALYLCASSLNQGGNSPLFFGSGTQLSVL.

This clone was observed at least ten times. The read halts 3 residues ahead of the CDR3 end, with the missing end drawn from the germline J gene. V is TRBV20-1 and J is TRBJ1-1; TRBD1 might be the D (5 bases). Germline V lookup: CDR1 DFQATT, CDR2 SNEGSKA (reference sequence). This CDR3 is built from 10 residues. The sequenced CDR3 bases are TGCGTCGGGGGGAACACTGAA. Translated, it gives CVGGNTE. The complete CDR3 reads CVGGNTEAFF.

The sample holds many counts of this clone. The DNA ends 3 residues before the CDR3 does, and the rest of the CDR3 is filled in from the germline J gene. The chain joins TRBV5-1 to TRBJ1-1, with TRBD1 matching over 8 bases. CDR3 length: 14 amino acids. With 4 bases clipped from V and 1 base from J, the junction kept 3 bases outside the gene matches. Germline V gene data show CDR1 as SGHRS and CDR2 as YFSETQ. CDR3 loop: CASSPGGANTEAFF. The sequenced CDR3 bases are TGCGCCAGCAGCCCAGGGGGCGCGAACACTGAA.

This clone was seen repeatedly, ten times or more. Coverage ceases 3 residues before the CDR3 finishes, and the germline J gene fills in the end. This chain links TRBV19 with TRBJ2-2; TRBD2 matches at 9 bases. Germline V gene lookup returns CDR1 LNHDA and CDR2 SQIVND (reference sequence). This CDR3 comprises 15 residues. V shed 6 bases, J shed 6 bases, and the junction held 8 bases outside the gene matches. The CDR3 sequence: CASSLEAGGAGELFF. The sequenced part of the CDR3 DNA is TGTGCCAGTAGCCTTGAAGCGGGGGGAGCCGGGGAG.

This clone was picked up many times. The read terminates 3 residues ahead of where the CDR3 ends, so the germline J gene completes it. The chain has TRBV10-3 and TRBJ1-2; TRBD1 aligns across 7 bases. The germline CDR1 and CDR2 sequences are ENHRY and SYGVKD. Trimming took 7 bases from V and 4 from J; bases not matched to a gene: 15. This CDR3 has 16 residues. Incomplete CDR3 DNA: TGTGCCATCACTCCTTATCTGACAGGGTCGGGCTATGGC. Its translation is CAITPYLTGSGYG. The full CDR3 sequence reads CAITPYLTGSGYGYTF.

As regards this clone: A far larger clone is just one base off, so this is likely a read error. The missing CDR3 end, 3 residues past where the read stops, is filled in from the germline J gene. V and J are TRBV18 and TRBJ1-4; TRBD1 might be the D (6 bases). This CDR3 has 14 residues. Looked up from germline, CDR1 is KGHSH and CDR2 is LQKENI. The CDR3 reads CARSHWDTAEKLFF. CDR3 bases read: TGTGCCCGCTCACACTGGGACACAGCTGAAAAA.

This clone was seen ten or more times. With the read ending 3 residues before the CDR3 end, the germline J gene is used to fill in that end. Additional DNA sequences in this sample encode the identical CDR3. The rearrangement links TRBV19 to TRBJ1-6; TRBD1 might be the D (6 bases). The V end was cut by 6 bases, the J end by 7 bases, with 10 bases between. The CDR3 is 13 residues long. Germline assignment: CDR1 LNHDA and CDR2 SQIVND (reference sequence). The part of the CDR3 DNA that was read is TGTGCCAGTAGGTTTAGGGGGAATTCACCC. Translating it yields CASRFRGNSP. The whole CDR3 protein reads CASRFRGNSPLHF.

This clone appeared many times. Compared with germline, one end of the junction differs, possibly owing to a read error. The CDR3 end is not reached by the read, which stops 3 residues before it; the germline J gene fills it in. The chain is built from TRBV5-6 and TRBJ1-2, with 7 bases identical to TRBD1. The germline CDR1 and CDR2 sequences are SGHDT and YYEEEE. This CDR3 contains 14 residues. CDR3 DNA, as far as it was read: TGTGCCAGCAGCTTTCAACAGGGGAGGTATGAC. Translated: CASSFQQGRYD. The full CDR3 sequence reads CASSFQQGRYDYTF.

This clone was counted many times. Read coverage stops 3 residues before the CDR3 terminus; the germline J gene supplies the remainder. The chain uses TRBV20-1 and TRBJ1-2, with D unresolved. Germline V gives CDR1 DFQATT, CDR2 SNEGSKA (reference sequence). The CDR3 runs 14 residues. The CDR3 here is CSARDYEYATRYTF. CDR3 bases read: TGCAGTGCTAGAGATTATGAATATGCGACAAGG.

At least ten counts were recorded for this clone. The read halts 3 residues ahead of the CDR3 end, with the missing end drawn from the germline J gene. This chain joins TRBV18 and TRBJ2-1, with 9 bases lining up with TRBD1. The length of the CDR3 is 15 residues. The germline gives CDR1 KGHSH, CDR2 LQKENI. Germline trimming cut 2 bases from V and 6 bases from J; bases unmatched to any gene: 5. The sequenced CDR3 bases are TGTGCCAGCTCACCAGAGGGGACAGGGAGCAATGAG. This translates into CASSPEGTGSNE. The full CDR3 sequence reads CASSPEGTGSNEQFF.

In regard to this clone: The observed sequence ends 3 residues before the CDR3 terminus, with the missing tail filled in from the germline J gene. The V call is TRBV19, the J call TRBJ2-7, with 14 bases lining up with TRBD2. This CDR3 contains 15 residues. With V trimmed by 5 bases and J by 6 bases, 6 bases remained unmatched. Germline V gives CDR1 LNHDA, CDR2 SQIVND (reference sequence). The chain's CDR3 is CASSFSGTSGSEQYF. Incomplete CDR3 DNA: TGTGCCAGTAGTTTCTCCGGGACTAGCGGGAGCGAG.

This clone was seen a handful of times. With a much larger clone just one base away, this may be a read error. With the read ending 3 residues before the CDR3 end, the germline J gene is used to fill in that end. V and J are TRBV18 and TRBJ2-2; 7 nucleotides match TRBD1. From germline, CDR1 is KGHSH and CDR2 LQKENI. The CDR3 covers 16 residues. The part of the CDR3 DNA that was read is TGTGCCAGCTCACCTCTCTTACAGGGGCAAAGTGAAAAG. This translates into CASSPLLQGQSEK. The entire CDR3 sequence reads CASSPLLQGQSEKLFF.

This clone has at least ten counts. The read comes to an end 3 residues before the CDR3 does, leaving the germline J gene to fill in the end. The chain recombines TRBV7-2 with TRBJ2-4, with D unresolved. Germline V gene sequence: CDR1 SGHTA, CDR2 FQGNSA. The germline V and J ends were trimmed by 4 bases and 6 bases, with 7 bases remaining between them. This CDR3 is built from 12 residues. The CDR3 bases that were read are TGTGCCAGCAGCTCCCCGGGAAACATT. It translates to CASSSPGNI. The CDR3 reads in full as CASSSPGNIQYF.